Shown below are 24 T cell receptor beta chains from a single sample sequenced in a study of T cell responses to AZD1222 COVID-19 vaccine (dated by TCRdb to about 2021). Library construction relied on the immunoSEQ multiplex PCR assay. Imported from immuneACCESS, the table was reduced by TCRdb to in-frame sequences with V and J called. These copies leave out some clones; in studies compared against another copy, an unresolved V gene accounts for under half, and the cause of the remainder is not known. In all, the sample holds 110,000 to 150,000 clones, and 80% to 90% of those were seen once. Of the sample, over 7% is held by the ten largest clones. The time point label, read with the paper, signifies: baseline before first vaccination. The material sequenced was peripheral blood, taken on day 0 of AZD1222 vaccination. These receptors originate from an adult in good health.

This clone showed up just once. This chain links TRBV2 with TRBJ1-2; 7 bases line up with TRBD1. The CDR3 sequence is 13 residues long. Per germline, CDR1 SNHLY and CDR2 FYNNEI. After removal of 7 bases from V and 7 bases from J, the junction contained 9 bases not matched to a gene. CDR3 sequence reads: CASNLPGGGGYTF. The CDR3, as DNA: TGTGCCAGCAACTTACCAGGGGGGGGTGGCTACACCTTC.

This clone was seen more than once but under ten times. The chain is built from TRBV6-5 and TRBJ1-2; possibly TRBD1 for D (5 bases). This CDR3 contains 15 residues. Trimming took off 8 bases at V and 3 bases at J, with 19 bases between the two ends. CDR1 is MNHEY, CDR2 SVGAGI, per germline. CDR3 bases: TGTGCCAGCGGGCAGGGAGCAGGAGGATACTATGGCTACACCTTC. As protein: CASGQGAGGYYGYTF.

The CDR3 reads CAWGGSYNSPLHF. Here the CDR3 DNA reads TGTGCCTGGGGCGGCTCCTATAATTCACCCCTCCACTTT. The chain employs TRBV30 and TRBJ1-6, with D hard to call. Looked up from germline, CDR1 is GTSNPN and CDR2 is SVGIG (reference sequence). Trimming cost V 5 bases and J 0 bases, with 5 bases left between them. This CDR3 has 13 amino acids. The variable domain in full, with the rest retrieved from reference TRBV30 and TRBJ1-6, is SQTIHQWPATLVQPVGSPLSLECTVEGTSNPNLYWYRQAAGRGLQLLFYSVGIGQISSEVPQNLSASRPQDRQFILSSKKLLLSDSGFYLCAWGGSYNSPLHFGNGTRLTVT.

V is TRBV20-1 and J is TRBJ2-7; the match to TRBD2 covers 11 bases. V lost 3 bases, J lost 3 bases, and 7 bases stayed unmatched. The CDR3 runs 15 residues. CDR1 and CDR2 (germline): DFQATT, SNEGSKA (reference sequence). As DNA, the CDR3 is TGCAGTGCTAGTAGACTAGCGGGGCCTTTCTACGAGCAGTACTTC. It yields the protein CSASRLAGPFYEQYF.

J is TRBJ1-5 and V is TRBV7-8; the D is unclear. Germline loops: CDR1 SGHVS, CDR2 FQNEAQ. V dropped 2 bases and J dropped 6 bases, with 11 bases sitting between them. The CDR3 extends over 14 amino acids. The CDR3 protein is CASSLRAGSQPQHF. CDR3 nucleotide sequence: TGTGCCAGCAGCTTACGGGCCGGTTCTCAGCCCCAGCATTTT. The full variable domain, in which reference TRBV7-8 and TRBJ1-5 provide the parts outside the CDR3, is GAGVSQSPRYKVAKRGQDVALRCDPISGHVSLFWYQQALGQGPEFLTYFQNEAQLDKSGLPSDRFFAERPEGSVSTLKIQRTQQEDSAVYLCASSLRAGSQPQHFGDGTRLSIL.

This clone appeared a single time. DNA of the CDR3: TGTGCCAGCTCACCACTAGCGGGGGGCTCTGGGGCCAACGTCCTGACTTTC. It specifies CASSPLAGGSGANVLTF. The chain recombines TRBV18 with TRBJ2-6; 10 nucleotides line up with TRBD2. The CDR3 has 17 amino acids. V lost 1 base and J lost 0; bases outside the gene matches: 0. The V gene's germline CDR1 is KGHSH and CDR2 LQKENI.

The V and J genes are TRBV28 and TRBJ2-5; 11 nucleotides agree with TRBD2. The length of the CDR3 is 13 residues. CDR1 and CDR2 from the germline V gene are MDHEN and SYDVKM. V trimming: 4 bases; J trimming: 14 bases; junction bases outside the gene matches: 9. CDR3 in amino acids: CASSSGLAGIVYF. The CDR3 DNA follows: TGTGCCAGCAGTTCAGGACTAGCGGGTATCGTATACTTC.

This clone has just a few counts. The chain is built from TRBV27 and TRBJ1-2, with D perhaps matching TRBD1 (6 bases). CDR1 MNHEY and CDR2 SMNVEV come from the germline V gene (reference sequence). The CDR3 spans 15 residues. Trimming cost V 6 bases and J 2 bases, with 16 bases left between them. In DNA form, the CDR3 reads TGTGCCAGCAGACACACCTGGGACACCAACTATGGCTACACCTTC. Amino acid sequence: CASRHTWDTNYGYTF.

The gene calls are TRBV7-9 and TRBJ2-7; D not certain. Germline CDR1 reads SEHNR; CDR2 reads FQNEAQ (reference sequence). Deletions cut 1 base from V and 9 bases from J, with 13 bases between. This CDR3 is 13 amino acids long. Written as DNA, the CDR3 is TGTGCCAGCAGCTTAGAGTCCCTCAAGGGGCAGTACTTC. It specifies CASSLESLKGQYF. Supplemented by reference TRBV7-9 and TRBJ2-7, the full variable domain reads DTGVSQNPRHKITKRGQNVTFRCDPISEHNRLYWYRQTLGQGPEFLTYFQNEAQLEKSRLLSDRFSAERPKGSFSTLEIQRTEQGDSAMYLCASSLESLKGQYFGPGTRLTVT.

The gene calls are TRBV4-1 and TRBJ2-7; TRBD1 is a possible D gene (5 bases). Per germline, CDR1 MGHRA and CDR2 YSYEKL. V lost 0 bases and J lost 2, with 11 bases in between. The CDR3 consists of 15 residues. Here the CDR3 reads CASSQESDNTYEQYF. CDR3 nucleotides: TGCGCCAGCAGCCAAGAATCGGACAATACCTACGAGCAGTACTTC.

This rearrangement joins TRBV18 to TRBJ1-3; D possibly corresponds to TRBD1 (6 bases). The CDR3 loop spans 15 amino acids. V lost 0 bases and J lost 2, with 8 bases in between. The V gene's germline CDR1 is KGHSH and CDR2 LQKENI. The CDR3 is CASSPPAGAGNTIYF. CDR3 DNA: TGTGCCAGCTCACCACCAGCAGGGGCTGGAAACACCATATATTTT.

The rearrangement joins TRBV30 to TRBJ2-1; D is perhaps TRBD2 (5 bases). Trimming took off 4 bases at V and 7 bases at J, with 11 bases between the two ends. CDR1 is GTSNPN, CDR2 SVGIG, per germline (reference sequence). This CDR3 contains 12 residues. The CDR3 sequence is CAWTARANEQFF. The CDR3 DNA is TGTGCCTGGACGGCGAGGGCTAATGAGCAGTTCTTC.

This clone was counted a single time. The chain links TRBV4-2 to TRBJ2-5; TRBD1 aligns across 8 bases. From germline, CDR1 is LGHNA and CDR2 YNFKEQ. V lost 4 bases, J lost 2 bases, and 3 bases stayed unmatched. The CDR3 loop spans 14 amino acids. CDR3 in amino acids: CASSRRTGQETQYF. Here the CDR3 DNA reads TGTGCCAGCAGCCGTAGGACAGGGCAAGAGACCCAGTACTTC.

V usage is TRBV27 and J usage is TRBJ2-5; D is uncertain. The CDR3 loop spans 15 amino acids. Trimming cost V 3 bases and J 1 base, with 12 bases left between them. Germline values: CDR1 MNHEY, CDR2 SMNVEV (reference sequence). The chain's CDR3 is CASSLSRQSQETQYF. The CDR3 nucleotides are TGTGCCAGCAGTTTGTCGAGACAAAGCCAAGAGACCCAGTACTTC.

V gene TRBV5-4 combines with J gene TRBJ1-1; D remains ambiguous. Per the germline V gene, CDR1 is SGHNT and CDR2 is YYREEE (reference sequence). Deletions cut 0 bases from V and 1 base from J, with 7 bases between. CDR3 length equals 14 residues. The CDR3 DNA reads TGTGCCAGCAGCTTGGCCTTGGAGAACACTGAAGCTTTCTTT. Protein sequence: CASSLALENTEAFF.

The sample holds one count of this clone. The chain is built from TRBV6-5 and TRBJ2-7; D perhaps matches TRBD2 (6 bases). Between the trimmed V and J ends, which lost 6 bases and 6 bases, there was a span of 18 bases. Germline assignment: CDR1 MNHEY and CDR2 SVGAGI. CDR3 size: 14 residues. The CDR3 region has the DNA TGTGCCAGCAGGTTAGGGACGTCGGGAGCCGAGCAGTACTTC. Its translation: CASRLGTSGAEQYF.

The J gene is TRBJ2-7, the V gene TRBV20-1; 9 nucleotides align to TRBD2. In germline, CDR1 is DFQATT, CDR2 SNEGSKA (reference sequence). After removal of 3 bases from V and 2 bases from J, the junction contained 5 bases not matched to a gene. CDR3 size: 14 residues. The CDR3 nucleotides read TGCAGTGCTAGTCGGACTAGCGCACCCTACGAGCAGTACTTC. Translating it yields CSASRTSAPYEQYF.

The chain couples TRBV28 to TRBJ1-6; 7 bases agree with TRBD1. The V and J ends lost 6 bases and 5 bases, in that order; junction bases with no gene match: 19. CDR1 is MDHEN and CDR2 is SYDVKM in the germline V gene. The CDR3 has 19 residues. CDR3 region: CASSRLDGASGQHNSPLHF. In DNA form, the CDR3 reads TGTGCCAGCAGCCGTTTGGATGGAGCCTCGGGACAGCATAATTCACCCCTCCACTTT.

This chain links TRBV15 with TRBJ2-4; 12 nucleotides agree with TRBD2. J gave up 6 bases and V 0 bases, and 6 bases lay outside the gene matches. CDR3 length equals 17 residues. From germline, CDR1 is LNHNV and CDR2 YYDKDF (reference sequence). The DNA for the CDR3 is TGTGCCACCAGCAGAGAGCCCCTAGCGGGAGGGGGAAACATTCAGTACTTC. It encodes CATSREPLAGGGNIQYF.

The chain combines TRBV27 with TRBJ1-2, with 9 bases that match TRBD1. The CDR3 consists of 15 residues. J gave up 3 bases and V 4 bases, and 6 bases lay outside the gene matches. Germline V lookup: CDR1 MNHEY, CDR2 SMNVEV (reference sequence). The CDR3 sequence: CASSSYRGLDYGYTF. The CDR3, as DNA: TGTGCCAGCAGTTCCTACAGGGGGCTGGACTATGGCTACACCTTC.

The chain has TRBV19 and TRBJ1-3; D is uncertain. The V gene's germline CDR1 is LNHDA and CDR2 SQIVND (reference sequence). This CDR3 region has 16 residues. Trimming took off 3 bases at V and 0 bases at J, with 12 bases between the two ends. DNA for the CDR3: TGTGCCAGTAGTATTTTGGGCGGTGGCTCTGGAAACACCATATATTTT. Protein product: CASSILGGGSGNTIYF.

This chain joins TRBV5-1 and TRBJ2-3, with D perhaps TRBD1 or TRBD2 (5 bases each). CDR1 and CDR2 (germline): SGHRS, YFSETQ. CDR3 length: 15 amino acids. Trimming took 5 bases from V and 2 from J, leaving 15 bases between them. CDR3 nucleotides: TGCGCCAGCAGGAAGAGGGGTTCCTTCACAGATACGCAGTATTTT. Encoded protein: CASRKRGSFTDTQYF.

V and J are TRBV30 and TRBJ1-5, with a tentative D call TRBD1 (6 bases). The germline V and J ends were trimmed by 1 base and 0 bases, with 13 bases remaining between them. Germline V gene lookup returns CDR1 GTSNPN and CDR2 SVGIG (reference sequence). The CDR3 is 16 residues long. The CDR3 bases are TGTGCCTGGAGTGCGGGACAAGCTTATAGCAATCAGCCCCAGCATTTT. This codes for CAWSAGQAYSNQPQHF.

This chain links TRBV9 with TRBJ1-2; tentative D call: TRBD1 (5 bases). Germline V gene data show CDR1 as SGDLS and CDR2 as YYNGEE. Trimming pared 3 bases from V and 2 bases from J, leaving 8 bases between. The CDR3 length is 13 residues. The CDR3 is CASSGGYNYGYTF. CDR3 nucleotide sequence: TGTGCCAGCAGCGGGGGGTACAACTATGGCTACACCTTC.